This T cell receptor beta chain was found in a study of cytomegalovirus exposure and HLA in healthy donors. Regarding donors, all were healthy bone marrow donors. The study ran its PCR with 60 Vbeta and 13 Jbeta primers. Sequencing was performed with immunoSEQ multiplex PCR; in TCRdb, only in-frame clones are kept and a portion is missing. Of approximately 80,000 clones detected, more than 65% appear once; the ten largest clones hold 11%. On this clone itself: Its antigen is unidentified.

General observations from the study: V- and J-gene trimming in TCR beta was tied to a missense DCLRE1C variant by an analysis performed later. Immune exposure was documented only through CMV serostatus.

Trimming took off 7 bases at V and 3 bases at J, with 10 bases between the two ends. This CDR3 has 12 amino acids. In germline, CDR1 is SNHLY, CDR2 FYNNEI. The chain couples TRBV2 to TRBJ2-7; no firm D call. Material for sequencing was PBMCs. The receptor comes from a woman aged 40-49 years in good health and CMV-seropositive. CDR3 residues: CASKENDYEQYF. The CDR3 DNA reads as TGTGCCAGCAAGGAGAACGACTACGAGCAGTACTTC.